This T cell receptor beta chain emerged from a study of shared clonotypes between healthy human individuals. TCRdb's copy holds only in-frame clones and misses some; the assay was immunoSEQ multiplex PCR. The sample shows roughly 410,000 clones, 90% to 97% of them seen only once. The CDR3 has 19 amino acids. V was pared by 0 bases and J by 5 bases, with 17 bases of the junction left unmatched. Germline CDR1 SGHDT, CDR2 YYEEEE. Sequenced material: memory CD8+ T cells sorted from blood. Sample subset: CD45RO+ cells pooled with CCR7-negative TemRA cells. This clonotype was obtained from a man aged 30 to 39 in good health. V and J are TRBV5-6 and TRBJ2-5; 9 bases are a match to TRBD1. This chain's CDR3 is CASSLAFGTTGGAGETQYF. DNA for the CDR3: TGTGCCAGCAGCTTGGCCTTTGGAACCACAGGGGGCGCCGGGGAGACCCAGTACTTC.